This T cell receptor (beta chain) was sequenced in a study of blood T cell repertoires in COVID-19. Study background: The study drew acute and convalescent COVID-19 samples from the United States, Italy and Spain. T cells, B-cell-depleted T cells, or PBMCs supplied cDNA or gDNA.

J gave up 6 bases and V 5 bases, and 12 bases lay outside the gene matches. The CDR3 consists of 15 residues. Germline CDR1 SGHAT, CDR2 FQNNGV. In the original workflow: Quantification of nucleated cells was approximated via reference gene primer amplification. Profiled with immunoSEQ multiplex PCR; TCRdb holds only in-frame clones, not every one. The V and J calls and clone size were taken over from that table, and D and trimming were inferred from the DNA. The sample has about 190,000 clones, about four fifths seen once. In this sample, this clone turned up a few times. The TCR originated in a woman aged 65 to 85 with active or convalescent COVID-19. What was sequenced was peripheral blood. The chain combines TRBV11-2 with TRBJ2-7; 8 nucleotides align to TRBD2. CDR3 sequence reads: CASSPMAGGGFEQYF. CDR3 DNA sequence: TGTGCCAGCAGCCCCATGGCGGGGGGAGGGTTCGAGCAGTACTTC.